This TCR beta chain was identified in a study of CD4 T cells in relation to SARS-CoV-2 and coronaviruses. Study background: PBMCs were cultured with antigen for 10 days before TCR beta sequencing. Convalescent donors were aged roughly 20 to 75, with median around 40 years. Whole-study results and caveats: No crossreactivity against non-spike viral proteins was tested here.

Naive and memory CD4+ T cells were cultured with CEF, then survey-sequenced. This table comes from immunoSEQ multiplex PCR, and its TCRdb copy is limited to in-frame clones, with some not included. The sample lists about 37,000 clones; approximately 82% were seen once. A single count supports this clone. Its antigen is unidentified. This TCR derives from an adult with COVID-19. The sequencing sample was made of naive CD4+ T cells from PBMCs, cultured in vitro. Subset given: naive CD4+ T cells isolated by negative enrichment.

The CDR3 loop reads CASSLFGTGELFF. The CDR3 DNA follows: TGTGCCAGCAGCTTATTCGGTACCGGGGAGCTGTTTTTT. The chain joins TRBV7-2 to TRBJ2-2; D unclear. Trimming removed 2 bases from V and 5 bases from J, with 6 bases in between. Germline CDR1 is SGHTA and CDR2 is FQGNSA. CDR3 size: 13 residues.